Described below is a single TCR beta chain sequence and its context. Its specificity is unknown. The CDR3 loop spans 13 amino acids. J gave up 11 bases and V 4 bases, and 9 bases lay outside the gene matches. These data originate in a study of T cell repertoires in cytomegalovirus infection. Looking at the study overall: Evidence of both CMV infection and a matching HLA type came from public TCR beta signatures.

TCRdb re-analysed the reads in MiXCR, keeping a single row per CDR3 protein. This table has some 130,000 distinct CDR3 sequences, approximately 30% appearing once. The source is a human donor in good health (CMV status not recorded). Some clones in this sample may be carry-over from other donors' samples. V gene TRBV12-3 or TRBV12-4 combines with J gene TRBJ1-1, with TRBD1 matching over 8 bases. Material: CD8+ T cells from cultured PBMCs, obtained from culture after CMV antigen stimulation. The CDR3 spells CASSSQGAEWAFF. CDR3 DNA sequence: TGTGCCAGCAGTTCGCAGGGGGCGGAGTGGGCTTTCTTT.